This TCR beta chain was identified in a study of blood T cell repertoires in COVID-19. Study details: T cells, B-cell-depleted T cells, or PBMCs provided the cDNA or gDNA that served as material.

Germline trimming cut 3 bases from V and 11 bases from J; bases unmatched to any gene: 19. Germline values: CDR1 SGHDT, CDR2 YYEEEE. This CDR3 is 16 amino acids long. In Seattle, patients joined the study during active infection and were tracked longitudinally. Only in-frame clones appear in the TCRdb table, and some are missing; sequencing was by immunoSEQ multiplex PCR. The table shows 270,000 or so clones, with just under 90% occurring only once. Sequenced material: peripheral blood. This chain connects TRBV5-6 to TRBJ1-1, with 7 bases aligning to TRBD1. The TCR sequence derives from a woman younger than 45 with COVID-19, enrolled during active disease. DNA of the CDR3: TGTGCCAGCAGCTACTTCCTACTAGGGGGCCCGCAGGCCGCTTTCTTT. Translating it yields CASSYFLLGGPQAAFF.